This paragraph reports one TCR beta chain. Its antigen has not been determined. No much larger clone exists at a distance of one base, and base qualities are not known. Per the germline V gene (reference sequence), SEHNR is the CDR1 and FQNEAQ is the CDR2. Relative to germline, V is missing 1 base and J is missing 0 bases, with 7 bases of the junction outside any gene match. From the cysteine up to the phenylalanine, the CDR3 has a length of 19 residues. This entry keeps only the CDR3 DNA: 57 bases, framed from base 1. These data are taken from a study of blood T cell repertoires in COVID-19 (dated by TCRdb to 2020 to 2021). At the level of the whole study: Samples covering the acute and convalescent phases of COVID-19 were provided by collaborators in the United States, Italy and Spain. Samples were obtained from the ongoing ImmuneRACE study (first 160 participants) and from 950 to 1,500 subjects provided by 6 global collaborators. Subjects who had been exposed to COVID-19, were actively infected with it, or had recovered from it provided the deeply sampled blood TCRbeta repertoires that made up the dataset. The material from the prospective study consisted of cDNA or gDNA derived from T cells, B-cell-depleted T cells, or PBMCs. A freely available public database, intended as a resource for researchers studying the immune response to SARS-CoV-2, is where the repertoires were released. The sample metadata nearly always contained a de-identified subject ID, COVID-19 status, age in years and sex. Where available, HLA class I and class II types were taken from metadata supplied by the sample provider and were not determined by assay-based typing.

What the study reported, not specific to this receptor: How much clinical and demographic metadata was included differed by source and by participant, and the metadata was provided uncurated.

Whole blood was collected in K2EDTA tubes by collaborating institutions according to the institutions' own protocols. For TCRbeta analysis, collaborators shipped samples as frozen whole blood, isolated PBMCs, or DNA extracted from either of those sample types. The immunoSEQ Assay, a bias-controlled multiplex PCR, was used to amplify TCRbeta CDR3 regions from genomic DNA. Regarding the original processing steps: The number of nucleated cells in each sample was estimated by amplification of reference gene primers within the assay. Sequence reads were collapsed and filtered to measure the absolute abundance of every unique TCRbeta CDR3 rearrangement. For each sample, productive Simpson clonality was calculated as the square root of Simpson's diversity index over productive rearrangements. TCRdb holds this immuneACCESS table with in-frame rearrangements only. Some clones are missing; in checked studies, unresolved V genes explain under half, and the rest has no known cause. Clone size and V and J calls were adopted from that table, with D and trimming inferred from the DNA. For this sample there are about 220,000 clones; more than 75% appear just once. 1.9% of the sample is held by the ten biggest clonotypes.

This receptor was obtained from a man in his forties with active or convalescent COVID-19. The source material was peripheral blood. The rearranged chain carries TRBV7-9 and TRBJ2-1, and TRBD2 aligns with 12 junction nucleotides. The DNA reads as follows: TGTGCCAGCAGCTTAGGAGGGCTAGCGGGAGGGAGCTCCTACAATGAGCAGTTCTTC. It codes for CASSLGGLAGGSSYNEQFF.